A selection of T cell receptor beta chains follows, all from one sample in a study of blood T cell repertoires in COVID-19. Clones were read by immunoSEQ multiplex PCR, and TCRdb kept only the in-frame ones, dropping some. The profile covers around 360,000 clones, with about 88% appearing a single time and about 2.7% taken by the ten largest. Input material: PBMCs or T cells enriched from blood (not recorded which). The receptors were sampled from a woman younger than 45 who had recovered from COVID-19. CDR3s include the opening cysteine and the closing phenylalanine or tryptophan. D genes are given only for firm matches. Clone size is given for some rows only: seen once, a few or many times, or a class if the clone is expanded.

D | J | size | V | CDR3 | DNA
TRBD1 | TRBJ1-3 | . | TRBV29-1 | CSVGQGAGNTIYF | TGCAGCGTCGGACAGGGAGCTGGAAACACCATATATTTT
. | TRBJ1-4 | once | TRBV9 | CASSVGAGSDNEKLFF | TGTGCCAGCAGCGTCGGTGCAGGGTCCGATAATGAAAAACTGTTTTTT
TRBD1 | TRBJ2-7 | . | TRBV7-9 | CASSSGQEPYEQYF | TGTGCCAGCAGCAGCGGACAGGAACCCTACGAGCAGTACTTC
TRBD2 | TRBJ2-1 | . | TRBV10-3 | CAISDEGTRSSYNEQFF | TGTGCCATCAGTGATGAGGGGACTAGGAGCTCCTACAATGAGCAGTTCTTC
TRBD1 | TRBJ1-1 | . | TRBV25-1 | CASSEPRQGSSFF | TGTGCCAGCAGTGAACCCCGACAGGGTTCGTCTTTCTTT
TRBD1 | TRBJ2-7 | . | TRBV27 | CASSPGTGATYEQYF | TGTGCCAGCAGCCCCGGGACAGGGGCCACCTACGAGCAGTACTTC
TRBD1 | TRBJ1-1 | . | TRBV3-1/TRBV3-2 | CASSHWQGVGTEAFF | TGTGCCAGCAGCCATTGGCAGGGGGTGGGCACTGAAGCTTTCTTT
. | TRBJ2-5 | . | TRBV19 | CASSIQGGNQETQYF | TGTGCCAGTAGTATACAGGGAGGTAATCAAGAGACCCAGTACTTC
. | TRBJ2-7 | . | TRBV7-2 | CASSLGWGGKSTYEQYF | TGTGCCAGCAGTCTTGGGTGGGGCGGGAAATCTACCTACGAGCAGTACTTC
. | TRBJ1-2 | . | TRBV19 | CASSIKKGEYGYTF | TGTGCCAGTAGTATAAAAAAGGGGGAGTATGGCTACACCTTC
. | TRBJ1-3 | . | TRBV7-2 | CASSLRRAGNTIYF | TGTGCCAGCAGCTTAAGGAGAGCTGGAAACACCATATATTTT
. | TRBJ2-3 | . | TRBV25-1 | CASRRDSSLTDTQYF | TGTGCCAGCAGACGGGACTCTAGTTTGACAGATACGCAGTATTTT
. | TRBJ2-7 | . | TRBV28 | CASIEVGRSYEQYF | TGTGCCAGCATAGAGGTGGGGCGCTCCTACGAGCAGTACTTC
. | TRBJ1-2 | . | TRBV18 | CASSPPGQPLGGYTF | TGTGCCAGCTCACCCCCGGGACAACCTCTTGGTGGCTACACCTTC
TRBD2 | TRBJ2-7 | . | TRBV28 | CASSPPSGSRYEQYF | TGTGCCAGCAGTCCCCCCAGCGGGAGTCGCTACGAGCAGTACTTC
. | TRBJ1-2 | . | TRBV12-3/TRBV12-4 | CATSRDIYGYTF | TGTGCCACTAGCAGGGACATCTATGGCTACACCTTC
TRBD2 | TRBJ2-1 | . | TRBV19 | CATRGLDNEQFF | TGTGCCACCAGGGGACTAGACAATGAGCAGTTCTTC
. | TRBJ2-5 | . | TRBV6-5 | CASSYSTSLGTQYF | TGTGCCAGCAGTTACTCCACTAGCCTAGGAACCCAGTACTTC
. | TRBJ2-7 | few | TRBV28 | CASSFQNYEQYF | TGTGCCAGCAGTTTCCAGAACTACGAGCAGTACTTC